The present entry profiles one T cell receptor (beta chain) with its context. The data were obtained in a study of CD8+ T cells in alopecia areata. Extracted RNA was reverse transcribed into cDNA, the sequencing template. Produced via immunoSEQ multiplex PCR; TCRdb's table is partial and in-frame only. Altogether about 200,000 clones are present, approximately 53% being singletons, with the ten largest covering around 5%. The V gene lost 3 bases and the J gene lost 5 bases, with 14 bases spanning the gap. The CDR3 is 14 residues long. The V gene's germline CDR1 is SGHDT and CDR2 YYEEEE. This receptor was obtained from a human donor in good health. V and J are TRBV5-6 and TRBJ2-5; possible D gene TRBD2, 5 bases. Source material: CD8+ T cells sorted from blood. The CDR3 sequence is CASSSERPAETQYF. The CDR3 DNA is TGTGCCAGCAGCTCCGAGCGGCCGGCCGAGACCCAGTACTTC.